This TCR beta chain originates from a study of shared clonotypes between healthy human individuals. Note on this clone: Its antigen is unknown.

Notes on the study in general: What naive subsets generally showed was a larger estimated richness than memory subsets showed. Around 5% was the fraction of naive CD4 clonotypes found shared across several donors.

Libraries were prepared by immunoSEQ multiplex PCR; TCRdb keeps only in-frame clonotypes and omits some of them. This table holds 2.3 million or so clones, more than 80% found once. All donors were healthy HIV-negative adults lacking recent acute infections or vaccinations. The junction had 9 bases not matched to a gene; V was cut back by 8 bases and J by 7 bases. CDR1 and CDR2 (germline): SNHLY, FYNNEI. The CDR3 is made up of 13 amino acids. Sequencing was performed on naive CD4+ T cells from PBMCs. Noted subset: CD45RA+ positively selected. The gene calls are TRBV2 and TRBJ1-2, with 8 nucleotides matching TRBD1. This clonotype originated in a young man in good health. Some clones in this sample may be carry-over from other donors' samples. CDR3 nucleotides: TGTGCCAGCCAGGGGACAGGCAAGGGTGGCTACACCTTC. This gives the protein CASQGTGKGGYTF.